The rows below give T cell receptor beta chains drawn from one sample of a study of blood T cell repertoires in COVID-19. Data came from immunoSEQ multiplex PCR; TCRdb stores just in-frame clones and leaves some out. Here the sample spans some 220,000 clones, 83% being singletons. The sample consisted of peripheral blood. These receptors were obtained from a human donor in a cohort sampled during active COVID-19. CDR3s include the opening cysteine and the closing phenylalanine or tryptophan. The D gene is left open where the match is weak. Clone size is stated in some rows and not others, as once, few, many or a class when expanded.

j_gene: TRBJ2-6
abundance: .
v_gene: TRBV7-6
d_gene: .
CDR3nt: TGTGCCAGCAGCAGAATGGCGGACAGCTCTGGGGCCAACGTCCTGACTTTC
CDR3aa: CASSRMADSSGANVLTF

j_gene: TRBJ2-1
abundance: .
v_gene: TRBV29-1
d_gene: .
CDR3nt: TGCAGCGTAAGTTTGGGCAGGGAACAGGAGCAGTTCTTC
CDR3aa: CSVSLGREQEQFF

j_gene: TRBJ2-5
abundance: few
v_gene: TRBV11-2
d_gene: .
CDR3nt: TGTGCCAGCAGCTTATTCGACGGGGGGCGGATGGAGACCCAGTACTTC
CDR3aa: CASSLFDGGRMETQYF

j_gene: TRBJ1-2
abundance: .
v_gene: TRBV5-1
d_gene: TRBD1
CDR3nt: TGCGCCAGCAGCACGGGACAGGGGTACTATGGCTACACCTTC
CDR3aa: CASSTGQGYYGYTF

j_gene: TRBJ2-7
abundance: .
v_gene: TRBV6-1
d_gene: TRBD1
CDR3nt: TGTGCCAGCAGTGAAAGGGGACAGGGATACGAGCAGTACTTC
CDR3aa: CASSERGQGYEQYF

j_gene: TRBJ1-1
abundance: .
v_gene: TRBV13
d_gene: .
CDR3nt: TGTGCCAGCAGCTATTTAACAGCAGAAGCTTTCTTT
CDR3aa: CASSYLTAEAFF

j_gene: TRBJ2-7
abundance: .
v_gene: TRBV3-1/TRBV3-2
d_gene: TRBD2
CDR3nt: TGTGCCAGCAGCCACCCGACTAGCGCCGCCTACGAGCAGTACTTC
CDR3aa: CASSHPTSAAYEQYF

j_gene: TRBJ2-7
abundance: few
v_gene: TRBV2
d_gene: .
CDR3nt: TGTGCCAGCAGTGAGTCGGGAGAATACGAGCAGTACTTC
CDR3aa: CASSESGEYEQYF

j_gene: TRBJ1-5
abundance: once
v_gene: TRBV6-5
d_gene: .
CDR3nt: TGTGCCAGCAGCCGACAGGCGTATAGCAATCAGCCCCAGCATTTT
CDR3aa: CASSRQAYSNQPQHF

j_gene: TRBJ2-7
abundance: .
v_gene: TRBV5-1
d_gene: TRBD2
CDR3nt: TGCGCCAGCAGCCCGGGACTAGCGGGCGCCTACGAGCAGTACTTC
CDR3aa: CASSPGLAGAYEQYF

j_gene: TRBJ1-6
abundance: .
v_gene: TRBV14
d_gene: .
CDR3nt: TGTGCCAGCAGCGTAGGGGCAGTCAGCTCCTATAATTCACCCCTCCACTTT
CDR3aa: CASSVGAVSSYNSPLHF

j_gene: TRBJ2-1
abundance: .
v_gene: TRBV5-1
d_gene: TRBD2
CDR3nt: TGCGCCAGCAGCTCGGGACTAGCGGGAGGGTTTAAAAAGGGTAATGAGCAGTTCTTC
CDR3aa: CASSSGLAGGFKKGNEQFF

j_gene: TRBJ2-7
abundance: .
v_gene: TRBV10-1
d_gene: .
CDR3nt: TGCGCCAGCAGTGAGGCGACAGCCGGGCCTTACGAGCAGTACTTC
CDR3aa: CASSEATAGPYEQYF

j_gene: TRBJ2-1
abundance: .
v_gene: TRBV12-1
d_gene: .
CDR3nt: TGTGCCAGCAGCTTTGCGCAAGCTGCCTACAATGAGCAGTTCTTC
CDR3aa: CASSFAQAAYNEQFF

j_gene: TRBJ2-7
abundance: .
v_gene: TRBV9
d_gene: .
CDR3nt: TGTGCCAGCAGCGTAGCTACTCAAGTCCCAGGGGGAGGCTACGAGCAGTACTTC
CDR3aa: CASSVATQVPGGGYEQYF

j_gene: TRBJ1-2
abundance: few
v_gene: TRBV2
d_gene: .
CDR3nt: TGTGCCAGCAGATTTAGACAGTTGAGTTCTGGCTACACCTTC
CDR3aa: CASRFRQLSSGYTF

j_gene: TRBJ2-7
abundance: few
v_gene: TRBV7-2
d_gene: TRBD1
CDR3nt: TGTGCCAGCAGCTTCCGGGACAGAGTCTACGAGCAGTACTTC
CDR3aa: CASSFRDRVYEQYF

j_gene: TRBJ1-1
abundance: .
v_gene: TRBV24-1
d_gene: TRBD1
CDR3nt: TGTGCCACCAGTGCCCTGGGACAGGGTGAAAACACTGAAGCTTTCTTT
CDR3aa: CATSALGQGENTEAFF

j_gene: TRBJ2-7
abundance: medium-sized
v_gene: TRBV3-1/TRBV3-2
d_gene: TRBD1
CDR3nt: TGTGCCAGCAGTCAACCGGGACAGCGATCCTACGAGCAGTACTTC
CDR3aa: CASSQPGQRSYEQYF

j_gene: TRBJ2-1
abundance: .
v_gene: TRBV2
d_gene: TRBD2
CDR3nt: TGTGCCAGCAGTGGACTAGCGGGGGGGCGCAATGAGCAGTTCTTC
CDR3aa: CASSGLAGGRNEQFF

j_gene: TRBJ2-7
abundance: .
v_gene: TRBV6-5
d_gene: .
CDR3nt: TGTGCCAGCAGCCGTTCTAGCCGCGCCGACGAGCAGTACTTC
CDR3aa: CASSRSSRADEQYF

j_gene: TRBJ1-4
abundance: .
v_gene: TRBV11-2
d_gene: .
CDR3nt: TGTGCCAGCAGGTCCCTCCGGGGCCGGGATAGGGGGGGAAATGAAAAACTGTTTTTT
CDR3aa: CASRSLRGRDRGGNEKLFF

j_gene: TRBJ2-5
abundance: .
v_gene: TRBV25-1
d_gene: .
CDR3nt: TGTGCCAGCAGTCCCGCCGGGGGTACCCAGTACTTC
CDR3aa: CASSPAGGTQYF

j_gene: TRBJ2-3
abundance: .
v_gene: TRBV6-5
d_gene: .
CDR3nt: TGTGCCAGCACCCCCACCCGGGCAGGGGATACGCAGTATTTT
CDR3aa: CASTPTRAGDTQYF

j_gene: TRBJ2-2
abundance: .
v_gene: TRBV28
d_gene: .
CDR3nt: TGTGCCAGCACCATGTGGGGGGACGGGGAGCTGTTTTTT
CDR3aa: CASTMWGDGELFF

j_gene: TRBJ2-7
abundance: few
v_gene: TRBV6-1
d_gene: TRBD2
CDR3nt: TGTGCCAGCAGTGAAGCGGTAGCGGGGGCTTACGAGCAGTACTTC
CDR3aa: CASSEAVAGAYEQYF

j_gene: TRBJ2-7
abundance: .
v_gene: TRBV3-1/TRBV3-2
d_gene: TRBD1
CDR3nt: TGTGCCAGCAGCCAGGGGACAGGTCTCTCCTACGAGCAGTACTTC
CDR3aa: CASSQGTGLSYEQYF

j_gene: TRBJ2-7
abundance: .
v_gene: TRBV15
d_gene: .
CDR3nt: TGTGCCACCAGCAGAGCCCCTCCGCGGGGCGAGCAGTACTTC
CDR3aa: CATSRAPPRGEQYF

j_gene: TRBJ2-7
abundance: .
v_gene: TRBV19
d_gene: TRBD2
CDR3nt: TGTGCCAGTACCCCCGGGGGGGGATACTCCTACGAGCAGTACTTC
CDR3aa: CASTPGGGYSYEQYF

j_gene: TRBJ2-1
abundance: .
v_gene: TRBV5-1
d_gene: TRBD2
CDR3nt: TGCGCCAGCAGCTTGTCGAGCGGGAGCGGGGCCTACAATGAGCAGTTCTTC
CDR3aa: CASSLSSGSGAYNEQFF

j_gene: TRBJ2-7
abundance: few
v_gene: TRBV10-1
d_gene: TRBD2
CDR3nt: TGCGCCAGCAGTGAGTCTGGGACTAGCAAGCAGTACTTC
CDR3aa: CASSESGTSKQYF

j_gene: TRBJ2-7
abundance: .
v_gene: TRBV29-1
d_gene: TRBD2
CDR3nt: TGCAGCGCCCATACGGGAGGCGAGCAGTACTTC
CDR3aa: CSAHTGGEQYF

j_gene: TRBJ2-7
abundance: once
v_gene: TRBV5-1
d_gene: TRBD2
CDR3nt: TGCGCCAGCAGCTCAGGACTAGCGGGAGTCGACGAGCAGTACTTC
CDR3aa: CASSSGLAGVDEQYF

j_gene: TRBJ1-5
abundance: once
v_gene: TRBV6-5
d_gene: TRBD1
CDR3nt: TGTGCCAGCAGACCGGGACAGGGGGCCGCCCAGCCCCAGCATTTT
CDR3aa: CASRPGQGAAQPQHF

j_gene: TRBJ2-7
abundance: .
v_gene: TRBV5-8
d_gene: .
CDR3nt: TGTGCCAGCAGCTTCTACCTCAGGACGGCCTCGGGGGAGCAGTACTTC
CDR3aa: CASSFYLRTASGEQYF

j_gene: TRBJ2-3
abundance: .
v_gene: TRBV29-1
d_gene: TRBD1
CDR3nt: TGCAGCGGATGGACAGGGGGCGCGGGGGATACGCAGTATTTT
CDR3aa: CSGWTGGAGDTQYF